This T cell receptor (beta chain) was observed in a study of tumor and adjacent non-tumor tissue in lung cancer. Turning to the study itself: Histology: about a dozen adenocarcinoma, a couple of squamous cell carcinoma, 1 small cell lung cancer. Aged about 31 to 80 years, patients included nine to ten men and 4 to 6 women with stage I to III disease.

Sample share makes this clonotype medium-sized. The length of the CDR3 is 14 residues. V gave up 3 bases and J gave up 0 bases; unmatched junction bases: 1. The library came from three nested PCR rounds adapted from ARM-PCR protocols. TCRdb re-called the multiplex PCR reads through MiXCR, storing one row per CDR3 protein. The sample records about 50,000 distinct CDR3 sequences, 74% being singletons. This sample's RNA came from whole unsorted tissue. More than 3 cm separated this lung sample from the edge of the tumor. The V call is TRBV12-3 or TRBV12-4, the J call TRBJ2-7; 8 positions match TRBD1. The receptor was isolated from a woman between 55 and 75 years old with non-small cell lung cancer. Sequencing used distant non-tumor lung tissue. In DNA form, the CDR3 reads TGTGCCAGCAGTTTCACAGGGGGCTCCTACGAGCAGTACTTC. Its translation is CASSFTGGSYEQYF.